The 6 T cell receptor beta chains given below trace back to one sample, sequenced in a study of PD-L1 blockade in urothelial cancer. The table came from immunoSEQ multiplex PCR; TCRdb's copy has only in-frame clones and leaves some out. The sample yields around 120,000 clones, around 89% seen once. The time point here: peripheral blood 6 weeks after treatment start. The source was PBMCs, collected around atezolizumab (anti-PD-L1) treatment. All receptors come from a man in his sixties with urothelial cancer.

The rearrangement joins TRBV5-4 to TRBJ2-2; D might be TRBD2 (5 bases). The CDR3 is 15 residues long. Trimming pared 4 bases from V and 4 bases from J, leaving 14 bases between. Looked up from germline, CDR1 is SGHNT and CDR2 is YYREEE (reference sequence). CDR3 region: CASSLSLGVTGELFF. The CDR3 nucleotides are TGTGCCAGCAGCCTCTCACTAGGAGTCACCGGGGAGCTGTTTTTT.

This chain uses TRBV19 with TRBJ1-2, with 11 bases fitting TRBD1. The V gene end was trimmed by 5 bases and the J gene end by 3 bases; junction bases not matched to a gene: 2. The CDR3 runs to 14 residues. Germline V gene sequence: CDR1 LNHDA, CDR2 SQIVND (reference sequence). CDR3 nucleotides: TGTGCCAGTAGTCGGACAGGGGGCGACTATGGCTACACCTTC. Its translation: CASSRTGGDYGYTF.

The chain links TRBV29-1 to TRBJ1-1; the D gene is possibly TRBD1 (6 bases). CDR1 is SQVTM, CDR2 ANQGSEA, per germline. V lost 6 bases and J 6 bases, leaving 17 bases between the germline ends. CDR3 length: 13 amino acids. The CDR3 loop is CSVGPDGGAEAFF. The DNA for the CDR3 is TGCAGCGTGGGCCCGGATGGGGGCGCTGAAGCTTTCTTT.

The chain couples TRBV4-3 to TRBJ2-7; TRBD1 might be the D (6 bases). The CDR3 runs to 15 residues. Germline values: CDR1 LGHNA, CDR2 YSLEER. Trimming took 1 base from V and 6 from J, leaving 16 bases between them. This CDR3 is CASSQAGNRVAEQYF. CDR3 coding DNA: TGCGCCAGCAGCCAAGCAGGGAACAGGGTCGCCGAGCAGTACTTC.

This clone was observed once. The chain combines TRBV14 with TRBJ2-7; no clear D gene. Germline V gives CDR1 SGHDN, CDR2 FVKESK. Trimming took 0 bases from V and 0 from J, leaving 12 bases between them. There are 16 residues in the CDR3. Written as DNA, the CDR3 is TGTGCCAGCAGCCAAGATTCTGACTTTCCCTCCTACGAGCAGTACTTC. Encoded protein: CASSQDSDFPSYEQYF.

The chain combines TRBV10-2 with TRBJ2-1; D might be TRBD2 (6 bases). Trimming removed 3 bases at V and 5 bases at J, with 11 bases between. Looked up from germline, CDR1 is WSHSY and CDR2 is SAAADI. This CDR3 region has 14 residues. The CDR3 nucleotides are TGCGCCAGCAGTGACGGGGACTGGCACAATGAGCAGTTCTTC. Its translation is CASSDGDWHNEQFF.